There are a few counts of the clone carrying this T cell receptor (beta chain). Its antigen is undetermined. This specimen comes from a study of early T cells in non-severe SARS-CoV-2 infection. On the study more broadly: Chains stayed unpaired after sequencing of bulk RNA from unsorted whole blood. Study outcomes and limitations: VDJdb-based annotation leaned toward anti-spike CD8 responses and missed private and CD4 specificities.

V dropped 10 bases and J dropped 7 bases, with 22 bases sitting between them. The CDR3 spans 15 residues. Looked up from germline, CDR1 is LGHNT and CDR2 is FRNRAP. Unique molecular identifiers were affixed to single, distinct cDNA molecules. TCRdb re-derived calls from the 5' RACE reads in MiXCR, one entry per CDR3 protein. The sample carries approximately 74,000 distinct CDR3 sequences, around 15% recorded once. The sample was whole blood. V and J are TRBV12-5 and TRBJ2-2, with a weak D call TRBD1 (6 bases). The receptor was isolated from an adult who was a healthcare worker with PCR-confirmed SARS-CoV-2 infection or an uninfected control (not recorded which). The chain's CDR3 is CATRNFTGTGGELFF. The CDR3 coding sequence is TGTGCTACCCGAAACTTCACAGGGACGGGCGGGGAGCTGTTTTTT. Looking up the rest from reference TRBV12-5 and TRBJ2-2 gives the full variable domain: DARVTQTPRHKVTEMGQEVTMRCQPILGHNTVFWYRQTMMQGLELLAYFRNRAPLDDSGMPKDRFSAEMPDATLATLKIQPSEPRDSAVYFCATRNFTGTGGELFFGEGSRLTVL.